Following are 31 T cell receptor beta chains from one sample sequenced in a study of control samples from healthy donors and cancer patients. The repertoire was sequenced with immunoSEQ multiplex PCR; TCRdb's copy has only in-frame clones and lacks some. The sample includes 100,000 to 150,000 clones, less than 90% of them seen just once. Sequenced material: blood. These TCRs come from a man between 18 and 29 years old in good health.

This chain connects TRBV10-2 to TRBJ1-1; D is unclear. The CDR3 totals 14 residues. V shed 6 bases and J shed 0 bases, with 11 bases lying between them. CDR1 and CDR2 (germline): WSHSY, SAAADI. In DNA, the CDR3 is TGCGCCAGCAGCGGGGTGGTGGTGAACACTGAAGCTTTCTTT. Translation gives CASSGVVVNTEAFF.

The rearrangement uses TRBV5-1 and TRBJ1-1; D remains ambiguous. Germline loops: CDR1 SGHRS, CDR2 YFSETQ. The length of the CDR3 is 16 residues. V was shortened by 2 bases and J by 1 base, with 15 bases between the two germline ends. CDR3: CASSLMGGVGNTEAFF. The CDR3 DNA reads TGCGCCAGCAGCTTAATGGGTGGAGTAGGGAACACTGAAGCTTTCTTT.

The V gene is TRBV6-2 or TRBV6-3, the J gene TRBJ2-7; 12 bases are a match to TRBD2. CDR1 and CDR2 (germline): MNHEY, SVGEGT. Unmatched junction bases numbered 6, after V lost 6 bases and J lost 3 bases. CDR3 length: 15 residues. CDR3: CASSPSGRDFYEQYF. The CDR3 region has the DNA TGTGCCAGCAGCCCTAGCGGGAGGGACTTCTACGAGCAGTACTTC.

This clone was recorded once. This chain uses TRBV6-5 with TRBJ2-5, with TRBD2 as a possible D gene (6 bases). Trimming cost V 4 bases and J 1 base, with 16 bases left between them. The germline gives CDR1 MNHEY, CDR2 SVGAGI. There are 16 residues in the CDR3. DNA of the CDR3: TGTGCCAGCAGTTCCGACAAAGGGACTCGCCAAGAGACCCAGTACTTC. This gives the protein CASSSDKGTRQETQYF.

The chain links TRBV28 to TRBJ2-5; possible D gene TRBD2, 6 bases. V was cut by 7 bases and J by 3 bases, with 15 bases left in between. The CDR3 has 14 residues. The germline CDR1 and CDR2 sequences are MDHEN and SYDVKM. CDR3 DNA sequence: TGTGCCAGCAACGTTCCCGGAGGGGAAGAGACCCAGTACTTC. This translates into CASNVPGGEETQYF.

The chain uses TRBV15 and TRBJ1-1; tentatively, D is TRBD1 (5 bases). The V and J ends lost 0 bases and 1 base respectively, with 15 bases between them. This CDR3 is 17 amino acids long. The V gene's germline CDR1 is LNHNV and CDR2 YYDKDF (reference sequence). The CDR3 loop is CATSRELPTEENTEAFF. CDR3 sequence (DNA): TGTGCCACCAGCAGAGAACTCCCGACAGAGGAGAACACTGAAGCTTTCTTT.

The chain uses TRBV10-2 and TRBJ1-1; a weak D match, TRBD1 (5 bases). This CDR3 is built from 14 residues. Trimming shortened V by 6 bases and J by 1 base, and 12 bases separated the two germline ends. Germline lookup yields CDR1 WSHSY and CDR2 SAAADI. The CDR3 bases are TGCGCCAGCAGAGATGGGACGGGGAACACTGAAGCTTTCTTT. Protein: CASRDGTGNTEAFF.

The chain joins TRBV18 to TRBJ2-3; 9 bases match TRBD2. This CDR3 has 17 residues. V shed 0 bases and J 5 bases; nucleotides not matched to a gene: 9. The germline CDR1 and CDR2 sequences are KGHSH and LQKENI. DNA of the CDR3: TGTGCCAGCTCACCACCGAGGCGGGAGGGGATGGTAGATACGCAGTATTTT. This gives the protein CASSPPRREGMVDTQYF.

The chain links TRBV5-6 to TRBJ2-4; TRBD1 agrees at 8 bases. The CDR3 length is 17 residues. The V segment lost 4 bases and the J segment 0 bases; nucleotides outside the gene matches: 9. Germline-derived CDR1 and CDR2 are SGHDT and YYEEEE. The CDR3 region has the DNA TGTGCCAGCAGCCAGGGACAGGTGAGACTAGCCAAAAACATTCAGTACTTC. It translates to CASSQGQVRLAKNIQYF.

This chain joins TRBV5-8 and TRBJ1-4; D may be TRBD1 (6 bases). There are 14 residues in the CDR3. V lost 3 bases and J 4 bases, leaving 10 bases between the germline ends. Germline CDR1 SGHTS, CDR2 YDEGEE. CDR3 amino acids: CASSWTANNEKLFF. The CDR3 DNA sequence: TGTGCCAGCAGCTGGACAGCCAATAATGAAAAACTGTTTTTT.

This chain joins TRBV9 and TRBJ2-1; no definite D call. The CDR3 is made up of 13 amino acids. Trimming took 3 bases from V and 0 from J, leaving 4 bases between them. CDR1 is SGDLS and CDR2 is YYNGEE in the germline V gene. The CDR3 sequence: CASSDVSYNEQFF. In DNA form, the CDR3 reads TGTGCCAGCAGCGACGTCTCCTACAATGAGCAGTTCTTC.

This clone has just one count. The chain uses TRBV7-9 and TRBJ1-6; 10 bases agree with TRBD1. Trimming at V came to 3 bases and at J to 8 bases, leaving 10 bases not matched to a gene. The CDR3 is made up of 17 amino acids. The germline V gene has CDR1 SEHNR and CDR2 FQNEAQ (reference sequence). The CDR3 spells CASSFPKTGGDDSPLHF. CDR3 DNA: TGTGCCAGCAGCTTCCCAAAGACAGGGGGCGATGATTCACCCCTCCACTTT.

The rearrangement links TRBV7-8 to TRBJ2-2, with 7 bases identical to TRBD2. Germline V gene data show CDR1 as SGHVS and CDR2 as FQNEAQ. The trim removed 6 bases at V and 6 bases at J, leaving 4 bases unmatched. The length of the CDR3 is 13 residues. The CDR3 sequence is CASSSRGAGELFF. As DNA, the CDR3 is TGTGCCAGCAGTTCCCGGGGGGCCGGGGAGCTGTTTTTT.

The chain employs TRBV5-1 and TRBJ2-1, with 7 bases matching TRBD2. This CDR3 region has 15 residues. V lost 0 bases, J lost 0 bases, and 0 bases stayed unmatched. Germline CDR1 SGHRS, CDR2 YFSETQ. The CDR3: CASSLGTSSYNEQFF. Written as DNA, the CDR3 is TGCGCCAGCAGCTTGGGGACTAGCTCCTACAATGAGCAGTTCTTC.

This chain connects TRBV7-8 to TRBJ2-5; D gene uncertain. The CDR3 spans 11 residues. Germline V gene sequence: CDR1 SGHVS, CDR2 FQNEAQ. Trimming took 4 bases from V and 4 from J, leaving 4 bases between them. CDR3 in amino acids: CASSSGETQYF. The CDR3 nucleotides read TGTGCCAGCAGCTCAGGAGAGACCCAGTACTTC.

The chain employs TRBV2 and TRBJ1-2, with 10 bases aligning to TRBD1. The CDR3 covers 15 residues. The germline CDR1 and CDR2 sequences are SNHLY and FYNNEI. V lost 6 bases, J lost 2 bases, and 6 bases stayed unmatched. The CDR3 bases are TGTGCCAGCAGCGCTGACAGGGGGCCCAACTATGGCTACACCTTC. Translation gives CASSADRGPNYGYTF. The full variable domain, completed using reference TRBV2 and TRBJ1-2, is EPEVTQTPSHQVTQMGQEVILRCVPISNHLYFYWYRQILGQKVEFLVSFYNNEISEKSEIFDDQFSVERPDGSNFTLKIRSTKLEDSAMYFCASSADRGPNYGYTFGSGTRLTVV.

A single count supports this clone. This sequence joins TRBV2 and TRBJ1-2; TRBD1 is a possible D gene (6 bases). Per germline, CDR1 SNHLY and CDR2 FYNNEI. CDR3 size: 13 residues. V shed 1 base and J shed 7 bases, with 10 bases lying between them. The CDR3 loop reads CASSEVGGSGYTF. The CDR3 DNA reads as TGTGCCAGCAGTGAAGTGGGGGGCAGTGGCTACACCTTC.

This CDR3 is CASSARSGNHEQYF. The CDR3 nucleotides read TGTGCCAGCAGCGCTAGATCGGGTAACCACGAGCAGTACTTC. The chain links TRBV7-2 to TRBJ2-7; D not certain. Germline V gene lookup returns CDR1 SGHTA and CDR2 FQGNSA. This CDR3 comprises 14 residues. V was clipped by 5 bases and J by 5 bases, with 16 bases between them. Supplemented by reference TRBV7-2 and TRBJ2-7, the full variable domain reads GAGVSQSPSNKVTEKGKDVELRCDPISGHTALYWYRQSLGQGLEFLIYFQGNSAPDKSGLPSDRFSAERTGGSVSTLTIQRTQQEDSAVYLCASSARSGNHEQYFGPGTRLTVT.

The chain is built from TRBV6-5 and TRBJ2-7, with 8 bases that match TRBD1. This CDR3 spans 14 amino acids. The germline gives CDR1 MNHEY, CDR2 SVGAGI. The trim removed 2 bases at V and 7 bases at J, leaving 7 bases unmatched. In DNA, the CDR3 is TGTGCCAGCAGTTACGCCGGGACAGGTAATGAGCAGTACTTC. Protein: CASSYAGTGNEQYF.

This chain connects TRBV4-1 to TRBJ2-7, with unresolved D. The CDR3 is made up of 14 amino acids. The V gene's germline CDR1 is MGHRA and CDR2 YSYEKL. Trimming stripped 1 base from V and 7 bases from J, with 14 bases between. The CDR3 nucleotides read TGCGCCAGCAGCCAAGTCCCCCCCCTGGGGGAGCAGTACTTC. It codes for CASSQVPPLGEQYF.

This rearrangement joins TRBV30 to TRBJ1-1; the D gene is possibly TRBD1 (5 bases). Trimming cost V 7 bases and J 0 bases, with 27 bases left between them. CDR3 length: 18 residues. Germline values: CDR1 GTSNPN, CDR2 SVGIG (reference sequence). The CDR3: CALVNGPQGRFVNTEAFF. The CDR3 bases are TGTGCCTTAGTAAATGGACCTCAGGGTCGGTTTGTGAACACTGAAGCTTTCTTT.

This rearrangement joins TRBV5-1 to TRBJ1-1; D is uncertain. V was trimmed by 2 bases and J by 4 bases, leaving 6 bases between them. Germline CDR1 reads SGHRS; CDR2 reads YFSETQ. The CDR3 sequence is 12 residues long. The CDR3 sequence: CASSLEGTEAFF. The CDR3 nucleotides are TGCGCCAGCAGCTTAGAGGGCACTGAAGCTTTCTTT.

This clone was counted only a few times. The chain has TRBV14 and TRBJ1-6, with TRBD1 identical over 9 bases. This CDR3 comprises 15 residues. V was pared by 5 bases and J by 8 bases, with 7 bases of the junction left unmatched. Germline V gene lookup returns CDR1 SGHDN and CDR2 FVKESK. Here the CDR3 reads CASSGSGTGHSPLHF. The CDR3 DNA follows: TGTGCCAGCAGCGGATCCGGGACAGGGCATTCACCCCTCCACTTT.

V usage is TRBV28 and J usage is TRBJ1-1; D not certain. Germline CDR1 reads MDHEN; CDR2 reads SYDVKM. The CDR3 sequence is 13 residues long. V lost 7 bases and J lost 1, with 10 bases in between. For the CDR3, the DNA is TGTGCCAGCATTATCCCGTCGAACACTGAAGCTTTCTTT. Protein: CASIIPSNTEAFF.

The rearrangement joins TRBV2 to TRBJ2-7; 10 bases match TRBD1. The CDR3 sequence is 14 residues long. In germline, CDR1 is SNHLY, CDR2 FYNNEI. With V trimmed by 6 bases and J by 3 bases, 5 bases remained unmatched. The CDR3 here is CASSTGTGDYEQYF. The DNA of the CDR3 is TGTGCCAGCAGCACCGGGACAGGGGACTACGAGCAGTACTTC.

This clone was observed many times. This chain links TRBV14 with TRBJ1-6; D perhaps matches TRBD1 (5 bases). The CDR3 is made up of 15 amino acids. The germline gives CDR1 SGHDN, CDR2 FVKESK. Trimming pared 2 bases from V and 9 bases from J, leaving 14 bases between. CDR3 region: CASSQIKGFGSPLHF. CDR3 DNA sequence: TGTGCCAGCAGCCAAATAAAGGGGTTCGGTTCACCCCTCCACTTT.

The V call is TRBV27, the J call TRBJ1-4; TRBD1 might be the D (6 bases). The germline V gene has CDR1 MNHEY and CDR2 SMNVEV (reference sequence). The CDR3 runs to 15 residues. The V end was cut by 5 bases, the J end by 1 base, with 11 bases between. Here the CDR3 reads CASSPDSLTNEKLFF. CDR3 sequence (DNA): TGTGCCAGCAGTCCGGACAGTTTAACTAATGAAAAACTGTTTTTT.

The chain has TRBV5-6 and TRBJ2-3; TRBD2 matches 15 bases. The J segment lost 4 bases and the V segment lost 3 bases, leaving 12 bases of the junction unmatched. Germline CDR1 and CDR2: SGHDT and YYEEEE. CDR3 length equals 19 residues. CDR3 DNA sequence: TGTGCCAGCAGCTGGGGCGGGACTAGCGGGAGGCTAGTCGCAGATACGCAGTATTTT. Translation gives CASSWGGTSGRLVADTQYF.

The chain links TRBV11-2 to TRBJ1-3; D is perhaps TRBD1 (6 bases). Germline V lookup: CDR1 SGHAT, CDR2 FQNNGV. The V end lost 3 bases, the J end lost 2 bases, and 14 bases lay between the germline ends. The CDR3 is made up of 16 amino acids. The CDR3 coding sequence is TGTGCCAGCAGCTTCTCAGGGGAAGATACTGGAAACACCATATATTTT. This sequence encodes CASSFSGEDTGNTIYF.

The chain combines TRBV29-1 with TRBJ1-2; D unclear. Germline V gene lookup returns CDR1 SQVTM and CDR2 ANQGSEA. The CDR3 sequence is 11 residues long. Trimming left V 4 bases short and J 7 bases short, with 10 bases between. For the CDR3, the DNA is TGCAGCGTTGTTGGGAGGGTTGGCTACACCTTC. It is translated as CSVVGRVGYTF.

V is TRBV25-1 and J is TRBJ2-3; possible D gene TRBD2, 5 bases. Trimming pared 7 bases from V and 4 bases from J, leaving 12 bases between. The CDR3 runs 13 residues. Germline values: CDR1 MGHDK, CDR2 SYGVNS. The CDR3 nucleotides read TGTGCCAGCACAAGCGGCCTGTCAGATACGCAGTATTTT. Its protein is CASTSGLSDTQYF. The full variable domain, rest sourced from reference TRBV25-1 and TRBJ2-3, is EADIYQTPRYLVIGTGKKITLECSQTMGHDKMYWYQQDPGMELHLIHYSYGVNSTEKGDLSSESTVSRIRTEHFPLTLESARPSHTSQYLCASTSGLSDTQYFGPGTRLTVL.